Sequencing of this TCR beta chain was carried out in a study of CD8 T cells in ankylosing spondylitis. General study results and limits: For ankylosing spondylitis blood, a TCR beta motif of eight or nine highly homologous variants appeared characteristic. With a CD8+ phenotype, disease-linked clones were relatively rare in peripheral blood.

One entry per CDR3 protein, called by TCRdb with MiXCR from the 5' RACE reads. This sample carries under 150,000 distinct CDR3 sequences, around 9.3% of them seen once, and the ten largest clones take 3.3%. V lost 3 bases, J lost 6 bases, and 12 bases lay in between. CDR1 and CDR2 (germline): SGHTA, FQGNSA. The CDR3 runs 14 residues. This clonotype was counted only a few times. No antigen is known for it. This sequence was found in a male donor with ankylosing spondylitis or in good health (not recorded which). The chain joins TRBV7-2 to TRBJ1-5; D ambiguous. The sequenced sample was blood, either unsorted or a sorted T cell fraction (not recorded which). The CDR3 region has the DNA TGTGCCAGCAGCTTTGCTCTCGTTGGTCAGCCCCAGCATTTT. It encodes CASSFALVGQPQHF.